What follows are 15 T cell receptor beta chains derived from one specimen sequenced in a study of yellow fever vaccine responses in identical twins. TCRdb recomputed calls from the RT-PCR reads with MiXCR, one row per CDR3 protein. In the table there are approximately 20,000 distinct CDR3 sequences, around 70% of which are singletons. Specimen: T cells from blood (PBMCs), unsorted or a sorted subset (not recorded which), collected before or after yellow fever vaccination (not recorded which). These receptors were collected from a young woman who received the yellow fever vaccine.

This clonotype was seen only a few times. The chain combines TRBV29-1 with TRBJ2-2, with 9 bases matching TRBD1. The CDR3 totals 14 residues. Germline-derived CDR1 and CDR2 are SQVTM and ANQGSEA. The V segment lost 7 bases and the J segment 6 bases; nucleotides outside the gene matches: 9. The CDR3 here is CSAWDRAKAGELFF. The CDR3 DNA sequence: TGCAGCGCATGGGACAGGGCAAAGGCCGGGGAGCTGTTTTTT.

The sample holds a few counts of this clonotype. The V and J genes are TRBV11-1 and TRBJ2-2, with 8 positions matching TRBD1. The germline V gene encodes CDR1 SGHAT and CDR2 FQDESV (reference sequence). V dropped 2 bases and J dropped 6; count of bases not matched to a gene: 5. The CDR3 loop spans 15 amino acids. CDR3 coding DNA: TGTGCCAGCAGCTTATCTCCAGGGGGCCCCGGGGAGCTGTTTTTT. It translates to CASSLSPGGPGELFF.

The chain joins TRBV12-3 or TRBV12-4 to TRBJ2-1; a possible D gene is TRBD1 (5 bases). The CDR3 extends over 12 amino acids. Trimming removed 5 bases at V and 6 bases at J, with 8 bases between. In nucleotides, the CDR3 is TGTGCCAGCAGTCGACAGCTCAATGAGCAGTTCTTC. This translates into CASSRQLNEQFF.

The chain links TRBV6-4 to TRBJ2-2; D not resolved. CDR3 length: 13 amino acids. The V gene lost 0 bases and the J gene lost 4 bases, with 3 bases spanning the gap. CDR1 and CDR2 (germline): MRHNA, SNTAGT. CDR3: CASSDSGTGELFF. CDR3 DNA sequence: TGTGCCAGCAGTGACTCAGGCACCGGGGAGCTGTTTTTT.

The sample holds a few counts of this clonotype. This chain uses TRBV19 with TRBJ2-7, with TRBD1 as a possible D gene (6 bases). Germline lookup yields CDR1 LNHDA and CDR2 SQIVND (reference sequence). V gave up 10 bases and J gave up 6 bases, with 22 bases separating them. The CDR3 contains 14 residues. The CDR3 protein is CATSSVGGWREQYF. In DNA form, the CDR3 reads TGTGCCACCTCGTCCGTAGGGGGTTGGCGCGAGCAGTACTTC.

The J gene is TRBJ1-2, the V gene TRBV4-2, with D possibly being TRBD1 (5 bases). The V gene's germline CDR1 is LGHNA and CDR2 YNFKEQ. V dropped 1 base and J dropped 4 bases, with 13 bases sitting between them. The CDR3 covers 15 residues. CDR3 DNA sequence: TGTGCCAGCAGCCAAGTATACAGGATTCCCTATGGCTACACCTTC. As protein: CASSQVYRIPYGYTF.

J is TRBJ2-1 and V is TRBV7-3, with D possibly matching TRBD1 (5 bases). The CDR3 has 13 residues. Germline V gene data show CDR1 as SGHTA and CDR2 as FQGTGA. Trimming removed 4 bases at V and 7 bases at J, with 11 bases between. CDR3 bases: TGTGCCAGCAGCTCAGGGTCTGTGAATGAGCAGTTCTTC. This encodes CASSSGSVNEQFF.

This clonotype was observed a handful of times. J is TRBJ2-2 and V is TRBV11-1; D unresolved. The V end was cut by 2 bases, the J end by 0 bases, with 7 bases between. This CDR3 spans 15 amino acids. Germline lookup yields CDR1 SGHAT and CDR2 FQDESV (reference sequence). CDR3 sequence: CASSLLSANTGELFF. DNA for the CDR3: TGTGCCAGCAGCTTACTGTCTGCGAACACCGGGGAGCTGTTTTTT.

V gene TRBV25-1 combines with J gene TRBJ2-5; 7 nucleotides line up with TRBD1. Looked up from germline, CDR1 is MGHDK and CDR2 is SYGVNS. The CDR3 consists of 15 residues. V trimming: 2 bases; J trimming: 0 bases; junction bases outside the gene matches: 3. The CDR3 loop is CASSENRGHQETQYF. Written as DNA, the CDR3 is TGTGCCAGCAGTGAAAACAGGGGCCACCAAGAGACCCAGTACTTC. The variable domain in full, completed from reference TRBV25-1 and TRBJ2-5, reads EADIYQTPRYLVIGTGKKITLECSQTMGHDKMYWYQQDPGMELHLIHYSYGVNSTEKGDLSSESTVSRIRTEHFPLTLESARPSHTSQYLCASSENRGHQETQYFGPGTRLLVL.

In DNA, the CDR3 is TGTGCCATCAGGGGAGGGGACGGCTATGGCTACACCTTC. Amino acid sequence: CAIRGGDGYGYTF. The chain carries TRBV10-3 and TRBJ1-2, with a possible D match to TRBD1 (5 bases). Per germline, CDR1 ENHRY and CDR2 SYGVKD. V shed 6 bases and J shed 4 bases, with 12 bases lying between them. This CDR3 is built from 13 residues.

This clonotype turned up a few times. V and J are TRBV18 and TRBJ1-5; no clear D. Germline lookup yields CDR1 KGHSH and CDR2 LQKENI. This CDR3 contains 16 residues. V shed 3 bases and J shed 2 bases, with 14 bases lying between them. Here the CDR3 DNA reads TGTGCCAGCTCACCGGTAGAAGTTCTTGGCAATCAGCCCCAGCATTTT. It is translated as CASSPVEVLGNQPQHF.

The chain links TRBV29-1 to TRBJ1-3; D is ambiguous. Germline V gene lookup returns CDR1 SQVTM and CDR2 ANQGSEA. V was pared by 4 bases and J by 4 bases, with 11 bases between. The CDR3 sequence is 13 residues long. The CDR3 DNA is TGCAGCGTTGCTTCGGGGTCGGGAAACACCATATATTTT. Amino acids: CSVASGSGNTIYF.

The CDR3 region is CASSEDRRYSNQPQHF. The CDR3 coding sequence is TGTGCCAGCAGTGAAGATAGACGCTATAGCAATCAGCCCCAGCATTTT. V and J are TRBV6-1 and TRBJ1-5, with D uncertain. CDR1 is MNHNS, CDR2 SASEGT, per germline. There are 16 residues in the CDR3. Trimming left V 1 base short and J 0 bases short, with 10 bases between.

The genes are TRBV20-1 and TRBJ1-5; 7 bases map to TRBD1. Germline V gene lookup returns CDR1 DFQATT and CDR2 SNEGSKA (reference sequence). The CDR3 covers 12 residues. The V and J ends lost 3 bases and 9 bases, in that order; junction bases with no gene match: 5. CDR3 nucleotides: TGCAGTGCTAGGCAACAGGGGTGGCCCCAGCATTTT. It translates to CSARQQGWPQHF.

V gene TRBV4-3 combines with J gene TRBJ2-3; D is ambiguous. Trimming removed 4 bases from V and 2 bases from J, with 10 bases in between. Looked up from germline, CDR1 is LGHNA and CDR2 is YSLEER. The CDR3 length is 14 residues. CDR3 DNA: TGCGCCAGCAGCCCAAAGCCCCCCACAGATACGCAGTATTTT. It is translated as CASSPKPPTDTQYF.